The next 31 T cell receptor beta chains were all read from a single sample in a study of cytomegalovirus exposure and HLA in healthy donors. Amplification used 60 Vbeta primers and 13 Jbeta primers. Produced via immunoSEQ multiplex PCR; TCRdb's table is partial and in-frame only. The sample carries about 97,000 clones, under 80% recorded once. The specimen sequenced was PBMCs. These receptors were taken from a man between 40 and 49 years old in good health and CMV-seronegative.

The CDR3 loop is CASSAHRDRPNGYTF. In DNA, the CDR3 is TGTGCCAGTAGTGCCCACAGGGATCGGCCCAATGGCTACACCTTC. The chain carries TRBV19 and TRBJ1-2; D possibly corresponds to TRBD1 (6 bases). Germline-derived CDR1 and CDR2 are LNHDA and SQIVND (reference sequence). This CDR3 is 15 amino acids long. The V gene lost 5 bases and the J gene lost 6 bases, with 19 bases spanning the gap.

The chain combines TRBV6-1 with TRBJ2-2; the match to TRBD1 covers 7 bases. CDR1 and CDR2 (germline): MNHNS, SASEGT. Trimming removed 7 bases from V and 6 bases from J; junction bases left unmatched: 14. The CDR3 covers 16 residues. The CDR3 here is CASIDMGQFLSGELFF. The CDR3 DNA reads TGTGCCAGCATTGATATGGGACAGTTCTTATCCGGGGAGCTGTTTTTT.

The V gene is TRBV5-4, the J gene TRBJ2-5; 7 nucleotides match TRBD1. CDR1 and CDR2 (germline): SGHNT, YYREEE (reference sequence). CDR3 length equals 14 residues. V shed 4 bases, J shed 5 bases, and the junction held 8 bases outside the gene matches. This CDR3 reads CASSPPGGWETQYF. DNA of the CDR3: TGTGCCAGCAGCCCGCCAGGGGGTTGGGAGACCCAGTACTTC.

The chain links TRBV7-6 to TRBJ1-4, with 11 bases fitting TRBD1. The CDR3 spans 14 residues. Germline V gene lookup returns CDR1 SGHVS and CDR2 FNYEAQ. The V segment lost 4 bases and the J segment 7 bases; nucleotides outside the gene matches: 2. CDR3 in DNA: TGTGCCAGCAGCTCCGGGACAGGGGGTGAAAAACTGTTTTTT. It specifies CASSSGTGGEKLFF.

This chain connects TRBV6-5 to TRBJ2-5; the D gene is possibly TRBD2 (5 bases). Trimming removed 6 bases at V and 9 bases at J, with 14 bases between. This CDR3 is built from 12 residues. Per germline, CDR1 MNHEY and CDR2 SVGAGI. The CDR3 sequence is CASSPRSEAQYF. As DNA, the CDR3 is TGTGCCAGCAGCCCAAGATCGGAGGCCCAGTACTTC.

The DNA for the CDR3 is TGTGCCAGCAGCCCTTGGACAGGCGCCGGGGAGCTGTTTTTT. Translation: CASSPWTGAGELFF. The V gene is TRBV7-3, the J gene TRBJ2-2; TRBD1 aligns across 7 bases. Germline CDR1 and CDR2: SGHTA and FQGTGA. This CDR3 has 14 amino acids. V lost 5 bases and J lost 6; bases outside the gene matches: 6. The full variable domain, completed using reference TRBV7-3 and TRBJ2-2, is GAGVSQTPSNKVTEKGKYVELRCDPISGHTALYWYRQSLGQGPEFLIYFQGTGAADDSGLPNDRFFAVRPEGSVSTLKIQRTERGDSAVYLCASSPWTGAGELFFGEGSRLTVL.

The chain recombines TRBV2 with TRBJ1-6; D unresolved. The CDR3 totals 17 residues. Trimming took 3 bases from V and 7 from J, leaving 19 bases between them. Germline CDR1 reads SNHLY; CDR2 reads FYNNEI. The CDR3 sequence is CASSDPEVRVLNSPLHF. The DNA for the CDR3 is TGTGCCAGCAGTGATCCCGAGGTACGGGTCCTCAATTCACCCCTCCACTTT.

V usage is TRBV4-3 and J usage is TRBJ1-6, with no clear D. The CDR3 loop spans 17 amino acids. V was trimmed by 0 bases and J by 0 bases, leaving 9 bases between them. Germline CDR1 LGHNA, CDR2 YSLEER. CDR3 sequence (DNA): TGCGCCAGCAGCCAAGATCTCAGAAGCTCCTATAATTCACCCCTCCACTTT. Translating gives CASSQDLRSSYNSPLHF.

The genes are TRBV4-1 and TRBJ2-3, with 9 bases identical to TRBD2. Unmatched junction bases numbered 7, after V lost 0 bases and J lost 6 bases. CDR3 size: 16 residues. The germline V gene encodes CDR1 MGHRA and CDR2 YSYEKL. Here the CDR3 DNA reads TGCGCCAGCAGCCAAGAAGGGCGGGGGGGCCTCGATACGCAGTATTTT. Encoded protein: CASSQEGRGGLDTQYF.

Only one count was recorded for this clone. The chain has TRBV30 and TRBJ1-6; the match to TRBD1 covers 7 bases. Looked up from germline, CDR1 is GTSNPN and CDR2 is SVGIG (reference sequence). CDR3 length: 13 amino acids. V was pared by 2 bases and J by 19 bases, with 14 bases of the junction left unmatched. CDR3 in DNA: TGTGCCTGGAGTCCTAACCAACGACAGGGTATTCACTTT. Its protein is CAWSPNQRQGIHF. The complete variable domain, with remaining parts taken from reference TRBV30 and TRBJ1-6, reads SQTIHQWPATLVQPVGSPLSLECTVEGTSNPNLYWYRQAAGRGLQLLFYSVGIGQISSEVPQNLSASRPQDRQFILSSKKLLLSDSGFYLCAWSPNQRQGIHFGNGTRLTVT.

This sequence joins TRBV18 and TRBJ2-7, with 8 bases aligning to TRBD1. Germline assignment: CDR1 KGHSH and CDR2 LQKENI. This CDR3 has 13 residues. V lost 3 bases and J lost 3; bases outside the gene matches: 1. In nucleotides, the CDR3 is TGTGCCAGCTCACCCGGGACAGGCTACGAGCAGTACTTC. It is translated as CASSPGTGYEQYF.

This chain uses TRBV9 with TRBJ2-7; 7 positions match TRBD2. The germline CDR1 and CDR2 sequences are SGDLS and YYNGEE. J gave up 2 bases and V 6 bases, and 11 bases lay outside the gene matches. The CDR3 is 15 amino acids. The CDR3 region is CASTRGEGTTYEQYF. The CDR3 nucleotides read TGTGCCAGCACCCGCGGGGAGGGGACCACCTACGAGCAGTACTTC.

The chain combines TRBV19 with TRBJ1-2, with TRBD1 identical over 9 bases. The V gene's germline CDR1 is LNHDA and CDR2 SQIVND (reference sequence). This CDR3 is 14 amino acids long. Trimming took 6 bases from V and 6 from J; bases not matched to a gene: 8. CDR3 protein: CASSSGQGFDGYTF. CDR3 nucleotides: TGTGCCAGTAGCTCGGGACAGGGATTCGATGGCTACACCTTC.

The V call is TRBV7-3, the J call TRBJ2-1, with TRBD1 matching 8 bases. Germline V CDR1 and CDR2: SGHTA, FQGTGA. V shed 3 bases, J shed 5 bases, and the junction held 3 bases outside the gene matches. CDR3 length: 14 residues. This chain's CDR3 is CASSFGQGDNEQFF. The CDR3 nucleotides read TGTGCCAGCAGCTTCGGACAGGGTGACAATGAGCAGTTCTTC. The full variable domain, rest sourced from reference TRBV7-3 and TRBJ2-1, is GAGVSQTPSNKVTEKGKYVELRCDPISGHTALYWYRQSLGQGPEFLIYFQGTGAADDSGLPNDRFFAVRPEGSVSTLKIQRTERGDSAVYLCASSFGQGDNEQFFGPGTRLTVL.

The chain employs TRBV7-2 and TRBJ1-5, with D unresolved. The germline V gene encodes CDR1 SGHTA and CDR2 FQGNSA. The V end was cut by 3 bases, the J end by 4 bases, with 10 bases between. This CDR3 contains 14 residues. DNA of the CDR3: TGTGCCAGCAGCTTCGCGGGTAGGAATCAGCCCCAGCATTTT. This encodes CASSFAGRNQPQHF.

The V gene is TRBV10-3, the J gene TRBJ1-2; 9 bases match TRBD1. V was clipped by 4 bases and J by 2 bases; unmatched bases: 2. From germline, CDR1 is ENHRY and CDR2 SYGVKD. CDR3 size: 14 residues. The CDR3 region has the DNA TGTGCCATCAGTGGGGACAGGGCGAACTATGGCTACACCTTC. This translates into CAISGDRANYGYTF.

This clone has only one observation. This chain links TRBV5-1 with TRBJ1-2; D unclear. CDR1 is SGHRS, CDR2 YFSETQ, per germline. The CDR3 totals 16 residues. V gave up 0 bases and J gave up 4 bases, with 16 bases separating them. DNA of the CDR3: TGCGCCAGCAGCTTGGCGGCCAGGATGGGTTCCTATGGCTACACCTTC. As protein: CASSLAARMGSYGYTF. The entire variable domain, with the rest obtained from reference TRBV5-1 and TRBJ1-2, is as follows: KAGVTQTPRYLIKTRGQQVTLSCSPISGHRSVSWYQQTPGQGLQFLFEYFSETQRNKGNFPGRFSGRQFSNSRSEMNVSTLELGDSALYLCASSLAARMGSYGYTFGSGTRLTVV.

The chain is built from TRBV5-8 and TRBJ2-7; TRBD1 matches 9 bases. The CDR3 runs to 14 residues. CDR1 is SGHTS, CDR2 YDEGEE, per germline. Germline trimming cut 0 bases from V and 6 bases from J; bases unmatched to any gene: 4. The CDR3 sequence: CASSLGQGVGEQYV. The DNA of the CDR3 is TGTGCCAGCAGCTTGGGACAGGGGGTGGGCGAGCAGTACGTC.

The chain joins TRBV27 to TRBJ2-7; D perhaps matches TRBD2 (6 bases). The V gene's germline CDR1 is MNHEY and CDR2 SMNVEV (reference sequence). Trimming cost V 3 bases and J 7 bases, with 13 bases left between them. The CDR3 is 13 amino acids. The chain's CDR3 is CASSFKEGREQYV. DNA for the CDR3: TGTGCCAGCAGTTTCAAGGAGGGGCGAGAGCAGTACGTC.

A remark on this clone: The junction departs from germline at one end; a sequencing error may be responsible. The same CDR3 is also encoded by other DNA sequences in this sample. The V and J genes are TRBV4-3 and TRBJ1-6; perhaps TRBD1 as D (6 bases). Germline CDR1 and CDR2: LGHNA and YSLEER. The CDR3 has 15 amino acids. CDR3 sequence reads: CASSTWTVNNSPLHF. DNA for the CDR3: TGCGCCAGCAGTACTTGGACAGTAAATAATTCCCCCCTCCACTTT.

In regard to this clone: The junction departs from germline at one end; a sequencing error may be responsible. The chain links TRBV7-9 to TRBJ2-7; no definite D call. The germline gives CDR1 SEHNR, CDR2 FQNEAQ (reference sequence). The CDR3 has 12 residues. This CDR3 reads CSSSSTSYEQYF. The CDR3 DNA is TGTTCCAGCAGCTCAACTTCCTACGAGCAGTACTTC.

The CDR3 bases are TGCGCCAGCAGCTTGGAGCCCCAGACAGGCCACACTGAAGCTTTCTTT. As protein: CASSLEPQTGHTEAFF. The chain combines TRBV5-1 with TRBJ1-1, with D maybe TRBD1 (6 bases). The CDR3 has 16 amino acids. With 0 bases removed from V and 3 bases from J, the gap between germline ends came to 15 bases. CDR1 and CDR2 (germline): SGHRS, YFSETQ.

This chain links TRBV2 with TRBJ2-3; 10 nucleotides agree with TRBD1. The V gene's germline CDR1 is SNHLY and CDR2 FYNNEI. The CDR3 has 13 amino acids. J gave up 8 bases and V 3 bases, and 2 bases lay outside the gene matches. CDR3 residues: CASSDGTGVTQYF. CDR3 nucleotide sequence: TGTGCCAGCAGTGATGGGACAGGGGTTACGCAGTATTTT.

This sequence joins TRBV6-1 and TRBJ1-1; D is perhaps TRBD1 (5 bases). V lost 6 bases and J 5 bases, leaving 19 bases between the germline ends. Germline V gene data show CDR1 as MNHNS and CDR2 as SASEGT. The CDR3 is 15 amino acids. CDR3 nucleotide sequence: TGTGCCAGCAGCCCGAGGGCCGGGGGAGGAACTGAAGCTTTCTTT. Residues: CASSPRAGGGTEAFF.

J is TRBJ2-7 and V is TRBV22-1; TRBD2, the table's D call, was not compared with the DNA. TRBV22-1 is tagged as a pseudogene. The CDR3 loop spans 16 amino acids. The CDR3 reads CPGSASRLARPYEQYV. As DNA, the CDR3 is TGTCCTGGGAGCGCTTCACGCCTGGCGAGGCCATACGAGCAGTACGTC.

The J gene is TRBJ1-1, the V gene TRBV5-8; no reliable D call. The CDR3 runs 16 residues. In germline, CDR1 is SGHTS, CDR2 YDEGEE. Trimming pared 2 bases from V and 2 bases from J, leaving 16 bases between. The CDR3 spells CASSFLGQEINTEAFF. The DNA of the CDR3 is TGTGCCAGCAGCTTTCTTGGGCAAGAAATAAACACTGAAGCTTTCTTT.

V usage is TRBV19 and J usage is TRBJ2-5, with TRBD1 identical over 9 bases. CDR1 and CDR2 from the germline V gene are LNHDA and SQIVND (reference sequence). The V gene end was trimmed by 6 bases and the J gene end by 1 base; junction bases not matched to a gene: 9. The CDR3 length is 16 residues. The CDR3 coding sequence is TGTGCCAGTAGCCCACGAGGACAGGGGCCCCAAGAGACCCAGTACTTC. Its protein product is CASSPRGQGPQETQYF.

The V gene is TRBV9, the J gene TRBJ2-2; TRBD2 is a possible D gene (7 bases). This CDR3 contains 15 residues. V was trimmed by 5 bases and J by 3 bases, leaving 14 bases between them. Germline V lookup: CDR1 SGDLS, CDR2 YYNGEE. Here the CDR3 DNA reads TGTGCCAGCAGAAGAGGGGGGGTGGACACCGGGGAGCTGTTTTTT. Translating gives CASRRGGVDTGELFF. The whole variable domain, filled in from reference TRBV9 and TRBJ2-2, reads DSGVTQTPKHLITATGQRVTLRCSPRSGDLSVYWYQQSLDQGLQFLIQYYNGEERAKGNILERFSAQQFPDLHSELNLSSLELGDSALYFCASRRGGVDTGELFFGEGSRLTVL.

This clone has just a few counts. This chain joins TRBV15 and TRBJ1-1; D is perhaps TRBD1 (6 bases). This CDR3 is built from 16 residues. The germline V and J ends were trimmed by 3 bases and 6 bases, with 20 bases remaining between them. Germline CDR1 LNHNV, CDR2 YYDKDF (reference sequence). In DNA form, the CDR3 reads TGTGCCACCAGCAGTTGGGGACATTTTCAACCCGCTGAAGCTTTCTTT. Residues: CATSSWGHFQPAEAFF.

The gene calls are TRBV7-2 and TRBJ2-3; 12 bases map to TRBD2. Germline CDR1 reads SGHTA; CDR2 reads FQGNSA. This CDR3 comprises 17 residues. With V trimmed by 3 bases and J by 4 bases, 8 bases remained unmatched. The CDR3: CASSFLLAGGRSDTQYF. The CDR3 nucleotides are TGTGCCAGCAGCTTCCTACTAGCGGGGGGTAGGTCAGATACGCAGTATTTT.

The CDR3 here is CASSRTGKDTQYF. The CDR3 DNA sequence: TGTGCCAGCAGCCGAACAGGGAAGGATACGCAGTATTTT. The V gene is TRBV7-2, the J gene TRBJ2-3; D might be TRBD1 (6 bases). CDR1 is SGHTA, CDR2 FQGNSA, per germline. CDR3 length equals 13 residues. V was pared by 5 bases and J by 6 bases, with 12 bases between.